This entry features one T cell receptor beta chain sequence. Its specificity is not known. At one end, the junction sequence differs from germline, possibly due to a read error. The entry originates in a study of T cell responses to AZD1222 COVID-19 vaccine. Whole-study results and caveats: Unmutated variant regions are reportedly the target of nearly half of TCRs that are spike-specific. The breadth and depth of Spike-specific TCRs increased once two AZD1222 doses had been given.

Germline CDR1 and CDR2: MDHEN and SYDVKM. This CDR3 comprises 13 residues. Clones were read by immunoSEQ multiplex PCR, and TCRdb kept only the in-frame ones, dropping some. The table includes about 130,000 clones, 90% detected once. V gene TRBV28 combines with J gene TRBJ1-1, with 10 bases aligning to TRBD1. The material was peripheral blood, obtained on day 0 of AZD1222 vaccination. This sequence originates from an adult in good health. The CDR3 coding sequence is TGTGCCAGCATTCCGGGACAGGGGATACTGCGGGTCTTT. This gives the protein CASIPGQGILRVF.